This T cell receptor (beta chain) was retrieved from a study of cytomegalovirus exposure and HLA in healthy donors (dated by TCRdb to 2017 to 2019). Context from the whole study: In an earlier analysis of under 600 of the donors, 250 to 350 Gb of sequence data and about 110 million unique TCR beta sequences from about 179 million T cells were reported. An early release covering 500 to 750 HLA-typed donors comprised about 300 gigabases of sequencing data and approximately 85 million unique TCR sequences. The genetic ancestry cluster associated with self-reported Caucasian donors included 65% to 90% of the roughly 380 genotyped donors. The study was designed to test whether signatures of past pathogen exposure could be identified by cataloging public T cell receptors. The study profiled the T cell repertoires of 550 to 700 subjects by immunosequencing and related them to cytomegalovirus serostatus. Besides the first cohort of 666 subjects, a separate validation cohort made up of 120 different subjects was used. To predict cytomegalovirus infection status, the study brought together high-throughput TCR immunosequencing, statistical association of individual TCRs with disease status, and machine learning. A later analysis re-examined previously published TCR beta repertoires from about 700 donors and added high-resolution HLA genotyping to investigate patterns of TCR occurrence. In the later analysis, no new phenotypic data were used to find candidate immune exposures; instead, reliance was placed on TCR beta sequences and their occurrence across donors. An earlier analysis of fewer than 700 of the donors applied high-throughput TCR beta sequencing to assess whether each TCR beta V gene segment acted as functional or pseudogenic. Donor age, sex, ethnicity and CMV serostatus were compiled together with the repertoire data. A later genetic analysis used genome-wide SNP genotypes for about three fifths of the roughly 700 donors, treating that subset as a discovery cohort. All discovery cohort repertoires had been generated using a single sequencing platform. HLA typing covered class I and class II loci at four-digit resolution. Typing coverage differed by locus: A, B, C, DRB1 and DQB1 were typed in roughly 629-630 donors, DQA1 in roughly 510, DPA1 in 600 to 610, and DPB1 in roughly 470. Four or five DR-DQ haplotypes were handled as single units for association and clustering, since linkage in the cohort was strong. Among a few hundred genotyped donors of the cohort, an average of approximately 240,000 unique TCR beta nucleotide sequences were sequenced per donor, approximately 20% of them non-productive.

Libraries were prepared through the immunoSEQ multiplex PCR assay. For the multiplex PCR, a mixture combining 60 forward primers for TCR Vbeta segments and 13 reverse primers for TCR Jbeta segments was used. The CDR3 region of rearranged TCR beta genes was amplified from genomic DNA with a multiplex PCR assay. The Illumina HiSeq System was used to sequence the amplified TCR beta libraries as 87-base-pair reads. Turning to the authors' computational methods: In a later analysis, 80 million or so unique TCR beta chains were counted across the approximately 640 repertoires, and roughly 10 million of these chains were shared by at least two donors. Raw reads were error-corrected and collapsed into unique sequences by a nearest-neighbor algorithm in which closely related sequences were merged to remove PCR and sequencing errors. Alignment of CDR3 sequences to IMGT reference sequences was used to assign V, D and J gene segments. Each retained sequence needed at least a six-nucleotide match to both a V gene segment and a J gene segment. Rearrangements were called productive when the CDR3 lacked stop codons and stayed in frame with V and J; all others were non-productive. CDR3 was defined according to IMGT convention as the region running from the second conserved V-encoded cysteine to the conserved J-encoded phenylalanine. In an earlier analysis of roughly 610 of the donors, sequences lacking an unambiguous match to a single V gene segment were excluded. In an earlier analysis of 587 of the donors, V segments were called functional above 56.7% productive rearrangements and were called segregating when the between-donor standard deviation exceeded 5%. A statistical classification framework was built to diagnose cytomegalovirus status from the catalog of TCR beta chain sequences. In a later analysis, V and J genes were assigned by comparing TCR nucleotide sequences against IMGT/GENE-DB human TR gene sequences. In a later analysis, CDR3 sequences and most-parsimonious VDJ recombination scenarios were assigned using the TCRdist pipeline. In a later analysis, each TCR beta chain was defined by its CDR3 amino acid sequence together with its V-gene family, and reads lacking a unique V-gene family were excluded. To address suspected cross-contamination and a sequencing artifact, a later analysis removed a few hundred highly shared, low-generation-probability nucleotide sequences. In a later analysis, a clonal expansion index was calculated for each public chain from normalized within-repertoire ranks of inferred template counts. In a later analysis, generation probabilities were computed with a VDJ recombination model fitted to out-of-frame rearrangements, and the resulting probabilities were checked against IGoR. In a later analysis, TCR-TCR, TCR-HLA and TCR-CMV co-occurrence was scored with hypergeometric tests, and a repertoire-size bias correction was applied to TCR pairs. A later analysis estimated false discovery rates by permuting HLA or CMV assignments 20 times. In a later analysis, co-occurring TCRs were grouped using DBSCAN, and TCRdist sequence similarity was added for clustering within HLA-allele-positive subsets. Co-occurrence clustering excluded repertoires with fewer than 30,000 or more than 120,000 public chains, plus five with anomalous nucleotide sharing. In its TCRdb copy, this immuneACCESS table keeps in-frame sequences only and misses some clones. Where compared with another copy, unresolved V genes explain less than half of these, and the others have no known cause. V, J and clone size are taken as reported in that table, and D and trimming were inferred from the DNA itself. The table for this sample lists 180,000 or so clones; more than 75% of them were counted only once. The biggest ten clones account for 1.5% to 1.7% of the sample.

The cohort consisted of 666 healthy bone marrow donors. Cohort members were all nominally healthy when sampled, although unrecorded immune exposures were likely present. The donor was CMV seronegative and belonged to the group of more than 300 seronegative cohort members. A peripheral blood sample was collected from each donor, and TCR beta sequencing was performed on peripheral blood mononuclear cells. Genomic DNA was extracted from the blood cell samples with the Qiagen DNeasy Blood Extraction Kit. This clone was counted once. Its antigen specificity is not known. No quality values exist for individual bases; no much larger clone is one base distant. Summary of the overall study and its limitations: The classifier was reported to diagnose cytomegalovirus status with high specificity and sensitivity in both the original and validation cohorts. The authors suggested that the approach could potentially be extended to other disease states and immunological phenotypes. Compared with equally common non-associated chains, HLA-associated TCR beta chains in a later analysis were more clonally expanded and had lower generation probabilities. Most TCR sequences were seen in very few donors, while some public TCRs were found in many individuals. In an earlier analysis of about 540 of the donors, most TCR beta V segments were observed in productive rearrangements about 90% or about 30% of the time, broadly matching IMGT annotations. For the cohort, immune exposure information was limited to CMV serostatus. Sequencing depth was assumed to be roughly uniform across donors in the presence/absence analyses, though that assumption may not hold. Because counts were too low, some 16 rarely observed V segments, including chromosome 9 orphons, were excluded from the earlier analysis of around 640 of the donors. HLA typing was unavailable for some donors at each locus, so association tests used only the typed subset. According to a later analysis, most CMV-associated TCR beta chains appeared to be HLA-restricted, and the HLA associations seemed to be driven largely by CMV exposure. A few of the identified cytomegalovirus-associated TCR beta chains were confirmed in vitro to be specific for cytomegalovirus antigens. This cohort had only TCR beta chains sequenced, and the lack of alpha or paired-chain data limited which features could be detected. According to a later genetic analysis, donors in an Asian-associated ancestry cluster had fewer N-insertions in productive TCRs than the roughly 700-donor mean. Strong co-occurrence of HLA alleles, especially DR and DQ, made assigning TCR associations to individual alleles difficult. A later genetic analysis associated a missense DCLRE1C variant with V-gene and J-gene trimming of TCR beta chains, and an independent cohort replicated the association. Linkage disequilibrium might explain the correlated functional status among segregating V segments, but an unknown experimental factor could not be excluded. A total of around 150 TCR beta chains were listed by the study as associated with cytomegalovirus. At a false discovery rate of 0.05, a later analysis linked 15,000 to 20,000 TCR beta sequences to specific HLA alleles. A cluster of highly shared sequence variants was judged likely to be a technical artifact of the sequencing pipeline. Some IMGT-functional V segments, including TRBV6-2 and TRBV6-3, could not be distinguished by the 87-base-pair reads and were therefore excluded. A further reported finding was that TCR beta sequences accurately predicted the HLA-A and HLA-B alleles for most subjects in the first cohort. In a later analysis, several top co-occurrence clusters were reported to appear linked to parvovirus B19, influenza, CMV and Epstein-Barr virus. In a later analysis, the rate of TCR association differed among HLA loci, with DRB1 alleles having the most associated TCRs and HLA-C alleles having the fewest.

From cysteine to phenylalanine, the CDR3 is 16 amino acids long. The kept DNA is CDR3 alone, 48 bases in frame from the first base. V is cut by 3 bases and J by 7 bases, and the space between the germline ends is 22 bases. CDR1 SGDLS and CDR2 YYNGEE are derived from the germline V gene. This clonotype originated in a man between 35 and 55 years old in good health and CMV-seronegative. The chain is assembled from TRBV9 and TRBJ1-1; a weak D assignment points to TRBD1 (6 bases agree). Sample: PBMCs. The CDR3 loop reads CASSAGAQGKGLEAFF. The DNA sequence follows: TGTGCCAGCAGCGCGGGCGCCCAGGGGAAAGGACTTGAAGCTTTCTTT.